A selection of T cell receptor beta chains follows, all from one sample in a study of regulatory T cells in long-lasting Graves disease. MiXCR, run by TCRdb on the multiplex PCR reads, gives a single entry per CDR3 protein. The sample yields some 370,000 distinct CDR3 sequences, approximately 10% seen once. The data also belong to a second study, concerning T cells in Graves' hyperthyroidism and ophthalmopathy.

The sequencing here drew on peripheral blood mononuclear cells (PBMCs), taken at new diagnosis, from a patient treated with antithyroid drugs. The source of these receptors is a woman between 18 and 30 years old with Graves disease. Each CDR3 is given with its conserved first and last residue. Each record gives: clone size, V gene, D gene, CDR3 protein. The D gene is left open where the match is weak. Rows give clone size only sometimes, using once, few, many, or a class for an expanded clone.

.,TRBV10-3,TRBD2,CAISEGGLEGNEQYF
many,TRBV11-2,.,CASSFTSVNEQFF
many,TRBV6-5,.,CASSYSRGSGELFF
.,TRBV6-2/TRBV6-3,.,CASSYSIGEYGYTF
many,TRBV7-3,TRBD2,CASSLLAGFDEQYF
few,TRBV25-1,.,CASSDIPGVRGANVLTF
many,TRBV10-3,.,CAISERGQENTEAFF
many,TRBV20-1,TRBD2,CSAGGGIYNEQFF
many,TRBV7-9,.,CASSLGGASNSPLHF
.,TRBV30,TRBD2,CAFSGSYNEQFF
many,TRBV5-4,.,CASTQSRGTEAFF
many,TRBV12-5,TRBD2,CASGSGTSGGYLYNEQFF
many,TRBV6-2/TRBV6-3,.,CASSYSIRASYGYTF
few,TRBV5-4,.,CASSLEHNEAFF
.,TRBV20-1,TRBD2,CSATRGGTSGNNEQFF
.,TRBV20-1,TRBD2,CSVVERGTNTGELFF
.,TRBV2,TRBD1,CASSVEGIPDRGQAFYEQYF
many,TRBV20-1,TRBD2,CSARGLAGGHTRELFF
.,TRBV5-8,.,CASSQRDGGVGSYNEQFF
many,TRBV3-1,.,CASSLTGFGETQYF
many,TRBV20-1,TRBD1,CSASKDRGYSGANVLTF
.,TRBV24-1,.,CATSDFAENEQYF
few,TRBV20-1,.,CSARDEGEHYEQYF
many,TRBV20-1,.,CSATGGGGSYEQYF
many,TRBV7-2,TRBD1,CASSLRATGEIAEAFF
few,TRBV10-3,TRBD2,CAITAGAWGYNEQFF
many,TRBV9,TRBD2,CASSVLAGPDEQFF
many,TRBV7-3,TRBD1,CASSSGQSGELFF
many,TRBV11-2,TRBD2,CASSLPKTGTRRETQYF
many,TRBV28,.,CASSSETRTALLVNQPQHF
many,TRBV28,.,CASSLRGPVPYNEQFF
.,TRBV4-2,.,CASSRRGPLGRNTEAFF
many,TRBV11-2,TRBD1,CASSRQGADQPQHF
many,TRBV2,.,CASSDGWIGGSQPQHF
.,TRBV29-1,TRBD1,CSALGQGKYEQYF
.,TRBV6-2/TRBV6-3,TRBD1,CASTHNRGWLPQHF
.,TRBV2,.,CASLFTDTQYF
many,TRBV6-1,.,CASSGPKGWDTLFQETQYF
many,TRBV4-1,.,CASSQEDSNQPQHF
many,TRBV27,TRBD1,CASIGAPGTASTDTQYF
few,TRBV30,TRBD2,CAWSGGAADTQYF
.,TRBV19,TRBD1,CASSVPTLGTARAYGYTF
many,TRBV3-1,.,CASKDTSRVAGELFF
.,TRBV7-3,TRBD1,CASSFNRGSEAFF
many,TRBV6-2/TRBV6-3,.,CASSYSKGADYGYTF
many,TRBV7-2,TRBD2,CASSFSPRLAGPRGTQYF